The T cell receptor (beta chain) under discussion was sequenced for a study of radiotherapy plus CTLA-4 blockade in lung cancer. Study overall: 15% to 20% of patients responded objectively, and around 31% achieved disease control.

Findings of the study overall: Best predicting response, reportedly, were early blood T cell clone dynamics, with interferon-beta.

The CDR3 has 15 amino acids. The germline gives CDR1 WNHNN, CDR2 SYGVQD (reference sequence). Trimming took off 7 bases at V and 0 bases at J, with 14 bases between the two ends. This clone was observed a single time. As yet, its antigen is unknown. Generated by immunoSEQ multiplex PCR, the TCRdb table keeps only in-frame clones and is missing some. The sample yields some 90,000 clones, around four fifths seen once. The TCR comes from a human donor with non-small cell lung cancer who had stable disease on radiotherapy plus ipilimumab. The sequences come from peripheral blood, collected from a patient treated with radiotherapy plus ipilimumab. V and J are TRBV10-1 and TRBJ2-3; D is unresolved. The CDR3 reads CASKAPQRSTDTQYF. The CDR3, as DNA: TGCGCCAGCAAAGCCCCCCAGCGAAGCACAGATACGCAGTATTTT.